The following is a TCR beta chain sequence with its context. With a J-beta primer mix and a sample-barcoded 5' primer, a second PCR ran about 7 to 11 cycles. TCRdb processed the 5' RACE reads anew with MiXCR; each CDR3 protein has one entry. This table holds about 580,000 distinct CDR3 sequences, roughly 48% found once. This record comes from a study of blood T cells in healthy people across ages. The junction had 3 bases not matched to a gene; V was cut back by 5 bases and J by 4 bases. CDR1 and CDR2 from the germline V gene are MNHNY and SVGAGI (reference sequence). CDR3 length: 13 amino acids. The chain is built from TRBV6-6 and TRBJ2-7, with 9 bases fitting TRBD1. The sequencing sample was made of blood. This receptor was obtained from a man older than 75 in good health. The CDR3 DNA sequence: TGTGCCAGCAGTGACAGGGGGAATTACGAGCAGTACTTC. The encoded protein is CASSDRGNYEQYF.